These 11 T cell receptor beta chains were sequenced from one sample in a study of T-cell reconstitution after alpha-beta-depleted transplantation in children. The library targeted TCRbeta and was prepared with unique molecular identifiers. TCRdb processed the PCR reads anew with MiXCR; each CDR3 protein has one entry. This table has more than 200,000 distinct CDR3 sequences, approximately 15% appearing once. Sequencing used PBMCs, mostly from graft donor cells, obtained 360 days after TCRalphabeta/CD19-depleted stem cell transplant. Receptor source: a male patient between 2 and 10 years old who had a stem cell transplant for acute lymphoblastic leukemia, so the T cells may come from the graft donor.

This clonotype was seen at least ten times. The chain has TRBV29-1 and TRBJ2-1, with 14 bases identical to TRBD2. V lost 3 bases to trimming and J lost 10 bases; unmatched junction nucleotides: 11. There are 16 residues in the CDR3. Germline CDR1 is SQVTM and CDR2 is ANQGSEA. CDR3 sequence (DNA): TGCAGCGTTGAGGGGGTGGGGACTAGCGGGAGTAACGAGCAGTTCTTC. Residues: CSVEGVGTSGSNEQFF.

The chain uses TRBV13 and TRBJ2-2; D gene ambiguous. CDR3 length equals 15 residues. The germline CDR1 and CDR2 sequences are PRHDT and FYEKMQ (reference sequence). Between the trimmed V and J ends, which lost 2 bases and 1 base, there was a span of 8 bases. CDR3 DNA: TGTGCCAGCAGCTTAAGTGAGGAGAACACCGGGGAGCTGTTTTTT. It yields the protein CASSLSEENTGELFF.

This clonotype was counted between two and nine times. This chain's CDR3 is CASLPTSGRAGELFF. The CDR3 DNA follows: TGTGCCAGCTTACCGACTAGCGGGAGGGCCGGGGAGCTGTTTTTT. The rearrangement joins TRBV7-2 to TRBJ2-2; 14 bases line up with TRBD2. Germline assignment: CDR1 SGHTA and CDR2 FQGNSA. The V segment lost 8 bases and the J segment 6 bases; nucleotides outside the gene matches: 5. This CDR3 spans 15 amino acids.

The chain links TRBV5-4 to TRBJ2-6; D may be TRBD1 (6 bases). V lost 5 bases, J lost 8 bases, and 11 bases lay in between. The CDR3 loop spans 13 amino acids. Looked up from germline, CDR1 is SGHNT and CDR2 is YYREEE (reference sequence). Here the CDR3 DNA reads TGTGCCAGCAGTACAGGGTCTCCCAACGTCCTGACTTTC. Translation: CASSTGSPNVLTF.

This clonotype appeared many times. J is TRBJ2-3 and V is TRBV10-3, with 8 bases that match TRBD2. This CDR3 has 16 residues. The V and J ends lost 5 bases and 0 bases, in that order; junction bases with no gene match: 7. Germline values: CDR1 ENHRY, CDR2 SYGVKD. The CDR3: CAISSGRGPSTDTQYF. In nucleotides, the CDR3 is TGTGCCATCAGTAGCGGGAGAGGCCCTAGCACAGATACGCAGTATTTT.

The chain couples TRBV6-5 to TRBJ2-4; 14 nucleotides agree with TRBD2. The V segment lost 4 bases and the J segment 6 bases; nucleotides outside the gene matches: 11. CDR1 and CDR2 from the germline V gene are MNHEY and SVGAGI. This CDR3 has 18 amino acids. CDR3 sequence reads: CASSSQTSGGAGLNIQYF. The CDR3 bases are TGTGCCAGCAGTTCCCAGACTAGCGGGGGGGCCGGCTTAAACATTCAGTACTTC.

The chain recombines TRBV6-2 or TRBV6-3 with TRBJ2-7, with TRBD1 as a possible D gene (6 bases). With 8 bases removed from V and 2 bases from J, the gap between germline ends came to 13 bases. CDR3 length: 13 residues. Germline CDR1 is MNHEY and CDR2 is SVGEGT. DNA for the CDR3: TGTGCCAGCGGAAGGGACATTACCTACGAGCAGTACGTC. Residues: CASGRDITYEQYV.

This clonotype was seen a handful of times. V gene TRBV20-1 combines with J gene TRBJ2-1; a weak D match, TRBD2 (5 bases). Trimming pared 0 bases from V and 1 base from J, leaving 10 bases between. The CDR3 length is 15 residues. CDR1 and CDR2 from the germline V gene are DFQATT and SNEGSKA (reference sequence). CDR3 sequence reads: CSARDPSGSYNEQFF. The CDR3 bases are TGCAGTGCTAGAGACCCCTCGGGGTCCTACAATGAGCAGTTCTTC.

This clonotype came up many times. The chain has TRBV7-8 and TRBJ1-2, with D possibly TRBD1 on 6 matching bases. Trimming took 7 bases from V and 2 from J, leaving 14 bases between them. Germline CDR1 is SGHVS and CDR2 is FQNEAQ. The CDR3 runs 14 residues. CDR3 sequence (DNA): TGTGCCAGCACCGCGGGACACCTAAACTATGGCTACACCTTC. Translating it yields CASTAGHLNYGYTF.

In its sample, this clonotype was seen a few times. The chain joins TRBV15 to TRBJ1-5; TRBD1 agrees at 11 bases. The germline gives CDR1 LNHNV, CDR2 YYDKDF (reference sequence). The V segment lost 5 bases and the J segment 7 bases; nucleotides outside the gene matches: 7. The CDR3 loop spans 15 amino acids. The CDR3 loop reads CATSPGTGGGQPQHF. CDR3 nucleotides: TGTGCCACCAGCCCAGGGACAGGGGGAGGCCAGCCCCAGCATTTT.

Ten or more counts support this clonotype. V and J are TRBV4-1 and TRBJ2-3; 12 bases match TRBD2. Germline values: CDR1 MGHRA, CDR2 YSYEKL. With 2 bases clipped from V and 6 bases from J, the junction kept 6 bases outside the gene matches. CDR3 length equals 16 residues. The CDR3 is CASSQTSGGIEDTQYF. CDR3 nucleotides: TGCGCCAGCAGCCAAACTAGCGGGGGGATCGAGGATACGCAGTATTTT.